Below, 31 T cell receptor beta chains from the same sample are listed, as sequenced in a study of cytomegalovirus exposure and HLA in healthy donors. Vbeta (60) and Jbeta (13) primers were used in the PCR. Some clones are missing from TCRdb's copy, which holds only in-frame ones; the method was immunoSEQ multiplex PCR. This table has 120,000 or so clones, 75% appearing once. The sample taken for sequencing was PBMCs. The receptors originated from a woman aged 40 to 50 in good health and CMV-seropositive.

The gene calls are TRBV4-3 and TRBJ2-7; 8 bases are a match to TRBD1. The ends lost 1 base at V and 5 bases at J; junction bases unmatched: 7. Germline CDR1 LGHNA, CDR2 YSLEER. This CDR3 has 15 residues. The CDR3 region is CASSQAHDRGDEQYF. The CDR3 bases are TGCGCCAGCAGCCAAGCGCACGACAGGGGCGACGAGCAGTACTTC.

This clone was observed a few times. The V call is TRBV7-9, the J call TRBJ1-1; D not certain. V dropped 10 bases and J dropped 0 bases, with 9 bases sitting between them. The germline V gene has CDR1 SEHNR and CDR2 FQNEAQ (reference sequence). This CDR3 contains 12 residues. The CDR3 region has the DNA TGTGCCACCTCCCTCGTGAACACTGAAGCTTTCTTT. Its translation is CATSLVNTEAFF.

This clone was observed a few times. The rearrangement joins TRBV7-8 to TRBJ2-1; tentative D call: TRBD1 (5 bases). The CDR3 has 13 residues. The V end lost 2 bases, the J end lost 6 bases, and 8 bases lay between the germline ends. Germline loops: CDR1 SGHVS, CDR2 FQNEAQ. The CDR3 sequence: CASSLYRINEQFF. As DNA, the CDR3 is TGTGCCAGCAGCTTATACAGGATCAATGAGCAGTTCTTC.

The gene calls are TRBV27 and TRBJ1-2; TRBD1 is a possible D gene (6 bases). Trimming stripped 5 bases from V and 5 bases from J, with 12 bases between. The length of the CDR3 is 13 residues. Germline V gene sequence: CDR1 MNHEY, CDR2 SMNVEV (reference sequence). This CDR3 reads CASSPGVKYGYTF. CDR3 coding DNA: TGTGCCAGCAGTCCAGGGGTCAAATATGGCTACACCTTC.

The gene calls are TRBV11-2 and TRBJ1-2, with 8 bases aligning to TRBD1. J gave up 1 base and V 4 bases, and 5 bases lay outside the gene matches. Per the germline V gene, CDR1 is SGHAT and CDR2 is FQNNGV. This CDR3 comprises 15 residues. DNA for the CDR3: TGTGCCAGCAGCTCCGGACAGGGCTATAACTATGGCTACACCTTC. Protein: CASSSGQGYNYGYTF.

This clone was detected only once. The genes are TRBV5-4 and TRBJ2-1, with a possible D match to TRBD1 (5 bases). Germline V gene data show CDR1 as SGHNT and CDR2 as YYREEE (reference sequence). V was clipped by 6 bases and J by 8 bases, with 12 bases between them. There are 12 residues in the CDR3. CDR3 protein: CASTPQGDEQFF. In DNA, the CDR3 is TGTGCCAGCACCCCGCAAGGGGATGAGCAGTTCTTC.

This clone was found once. This sequence joins TRBV27 and TRBJ2-1; TRBD1 matches at 7 bases. Germline lookup yields CDR1 MNHEY and CDR2 SMNVEV (reference sequence). The CDR3 sequence is 14 residues long. Here the CDR3 DNA reads TGTGGATCCGCCGCCGGGACAGTCTACAATGAGCAGTTCTTC. Protein: CGSAAGTVYNEQFF.

This clone was picked up one time. The chain combines TRBV5-1 with TRBJ2-5; 7 bases fit TRBD1. The V gene's germline CDR1 is SGHRS and CDR2 YFSETQ. V dropped 4 bases and J dropped 2; count of bases not matched to a gene: 8. CDR3 length: 15 amino acids. CDR3 sequence reads: CASSPFDREQETQYF. The CDR3 DNA reads TGCGCCAGCAGCCCCTTTGACAGGGAACAAGAGACCCAGTACTTC.

This rearrangement joins TRBV30 to TRBJ2-3; 9 bases agree with TRBD1. The J segment lost 6 bases and the V segment lost 3 bases, leaving 4 bases of the junction unmatched. The CDR3 extends over 13 amino acids. Germline V gene sequence: CDR1 GTSNPN, CDR2 SVGIG (reference sequence). The CDR3 DNA sequence: TGTGCCTGGAGCGCCGGGACAGGGGATACGCAGTATTTT. Its protein is CAWSAGTGDTQYF.

The gene calls are TRBV15 and TRBJ2-5; TRBD2 aligns across 11 bases. The CDR3 totals 16 residues. The ends lost 4 bases at V and 4 bases at J; junction bases unmatched: 8. CDR1 and CDR2 from the germline V gene are LNHNV and YYDKDF (reference sequence). For the CDR3, the DNA is TGTGCCACCAGCATACTTAGCGGGGGGGCCGGAGAGACCCAGTACTTC. As protein: CATSILSGGAGETQYF.

The chain carries TRBV30 and TRBJ1-1; tentatively, D is TRBD1 (6 bases). The germline V gene has CDR1 GTSNPN and CDR2 SVGIG (reference sequence). Trimming left V 2 bases short and J 2 bases short, with 12 bases between. The CDR3 is 14 amino acids. CDR3 sequence: CAWSPFRGNTEAFF. CDR3 bases: TGTGCCTGGAGTCCATTCAGGGGCAACACTGAAGCTTTCTTT.

This clone showed up just once. The sample holds other DNA sequences that translate to the same CDR3. This sequence joins TRBV5-1 and TRBJ2-1, with 9 bases lining up with TRBD2. The germline V gene has CDR1 SGHRS and CDR2 YFSETQ. This CDR3 is built from 16 residues. V gave up 1 base and J gave up 8 bases; unmatched junction bases: 10. The CDR3 bases are TGCGCCAGCAGCTTGCTCGGACTGGCGGGAGGGGATGAGCAGTTCTTC. Translated, it gives CASSLLGLAGGDEQFF.

The rearrangement joins TRBV4-3 to TRBJ1-3; weak D call: TRBD1 (6 bases). Germline V gives CDR1 LGHNA, CDR2 YSLEER. The ends were cut back, 0 bases at V and 0 bases at J, with 15 bases in the middle. This CDR3 has 18 residues. This CDR3 is CASSQDLEAGDSGNTIYF. For the CDR3, the DNA is TGCGCCAGCAGCCAAGATCTGGAGGCAGGGGACTCTGGAAACACCATATATTTT.

The rearrangement links TRBV18 to TRBJ1-4, with D unresolved. V was clipped by 3 bases and J by 5 bases, with 7 bases between them. The CDR3 sequence is 13 residues long. CDR1 KGHSH and CDR2 LQKENI come from the germline V gene. CDR3 sequence reads: CASSPGRNEKLFF. CDR3 DNA: TGTGCCAGCTCACCGGGGAGAAATGAAAAACTGTTTTTT.

The table lists this clone with a count of one. The chain has TRBV7-9 and TRBJ2-2; D possibly corresponds to TRBD2 (7 bases). CDR1 is SEHNR and CDR2 is FQNEAQ in the germline V gene (reference sequence). V lost 7 bases and J 3 bases, leaving 12 bases between the germline ends. CDR3 length: 14 amino acids. The CDR3 loop is CASTPGGDTGELFF. The CDR3 bases are TGTGCCAGCACCCCGGGGGGCGACACCGGGGAGCTGTTTTTT. Full variable domain (rest looked up from reference TRBV7-9 and TRBJ2-2): DTGVSQNPRHKITKRGQNVTFRCDPISEHNRLYWYRQTLGQGPEFLTYFQNEAQLEKSRLLSDRFSAERPKGSFSTLEIQRTEQGDSAMYLCASTPGGDTGELFFGEGSRLTVL.

This chain uses TRBV7-2 with TRBJ1-6; no reliable D call. This CDR3 is built from 14 residues. Germline lookup yields CDR1 SGHTA and CDR2 FQGNSA. V lost 8 bases and J 7 bases, leaving 15 bases between the germline ends. This CDR3 is CASGPGRTNSPLHF. In DNA form, the CDR3 reads TGTGCCAGCGGCCCCGGGAGAACAAATTCACCCCTCCACTTT.

The rearrangement joins TRBV10-3 to TRBJ1-5; 8 bases line up with TRBD1. The CDR3 loop spans 14 amino acids. V dropped 6 bases and J dropped 4; count of bases not matched to a gene: 5. CDR1 and CDR2 from the germline V gene are ENHRY and SYGVKD. For the CDR3, the DNA is TGTGCCATCAGGGAGGGACAGGCAAATCAGCCCCAGCATTTT. As protein: CAIREGQANQPQHF.

The chain links TRBV4-1 to TRBJ2-3; 9 bases line up with TRBD2. The trim removed 1 base at V and 4 bases at J, leaving 3 bases unmatched. Germline assignment: CDR1 MGHRA and CDR2 YSYEKL. CDR3 length: 15 amino acids. As DNA, the CDR3 is TGCGCCAGCAGCCAAGCTAGCGGGGTGGCAGATACGCAGTATTTT. Protein sequence: CASSQASGVADTQYF.

This chain uses TRBV25-1 with TRBJ2-1; 7 bases line up with TRBD2. Germline V gene data show CDR1 as MGHDK and CDR2 as SYGVNS. The CDR3 extends over 14 amino acids. V dropped 4 bases and J dropped 7; count of bases not matched to a gene: 7. This CDR3 is CASSAASGSNEQFF. CDR3 bases: TGTGCCAGCAGTGCGGCTAGCGGATCGAATGAGCAGTTCTTC. Using reference TRBV25-1 and TRBJ2-1 for the parts outside the CDR3, the full variable domain is EADIYQTPRYLVIGTGKKITLECSQTMGHDKMYWYQQDPGMELHLIHYSYGVNSTEKGDLSSESTVSRIRTEHFPLTLESARPSHTSQYLCASSAASGSNEQFFGPGTRLTVL.

There are a few counts of this clone. The rearrangement uses TRBV27 and TRBJ2-7; a possible D gene is TRBD2 (5 bases). V shed 3 bases and J shed 5 bases, with 20 bases lying between them. Germline lookup yields CDR1 MNHEY and CDR2 SMNVEV (reference sequence). The CDR3 is 16 residues long. The CDR3 reads CASSFEGGSITNEQYF. The DNA for the CDR3 is TGTGCCAGCAGTTTTGAGGGTGGCTCCATAACCAACGAGCAGTACTTC.

This chain links TRBV7-6 with TRBJ1-3, with 9 bases matching TRBD1. Germline lookup yields CDR1 SGHVS and CDR2 FNYEAQ. V lost 4 bases and J lost 0; bases outside the gene matches: 4. The CDR3 extends over 16 amino acids. The CDR3 region has the DNA TGTGCCAGCAGCTCCCGGGACAGGGCCTCTGGAAACACCATATATTTT. It specifies CASSSRDRASGNTIYF.

The chain joins TRBV5-1 to TRBJ2-3; possibly TRBD2 for D (5 bases). This CDR3 is 14 amino acids long. V was pared by 6 bases and J by 4 bases, with 15 bases between. The germline CDR1 and CDR2 sequences are SGHRS and YFSETQ. The CDR3 sequence is CASTLGQEADTQYF. CDR3 nucleotide sequence: TGCGCCAGCACACTAGGTCAGGAGGCAGATACGCAGTATTTT.

This chain joins TRBV4-2 and TRBJ2-1, with 12 bases identical to TRBD2. The germline V gene encodes CDR1 LGHNA and CDR2 YNFKEQ. V trimming: 2 bases; J trimming: 4 bases; junction bases outside the gene matches: 3. This CDR3 is built from 16 residues. The CDR3 region is CASSQRLAGAYNEQFF. The DNA of the CDR3 is TGTGCCAGCAGCCAACGACTAGCGGGAGCTTACAATGAGCAGTTCTTC.

J is TRBJ1-6 and V is TRBV10-3; D gene ambiguous. The V end lost 2 bases, the J end lost 9 bases, and 17 bases lay between the germline ends. CDR1 and CDR2 (germline): ENHRY, SYGVKD. The length of the CDR3 is 16 residues. The DNA of the CDR3 is TGTGCCATCAGTGAGAATGGTCTGATGTCAGGTTCACCCCTCCACTTT. Its protein product is CAISENGLMSGSPLHF.

The chain uses TRBV6-1 and TRBJ2-7; 7 bases fit TRBD1. The CDR3 length is 11 residues. CDR1 MNHNS and CDR2 SASEGT come from the germline V gene. V trimming: 3 bases; J trimming: 7 bases; junction bases outside the gene matches: 0. The chain's CDR3 is CASSDRGEQYF. CDR3 nucleotides: TGTGCCAGCAGTGACAGGGGGGAGCAGTACTTC.

V is TRBV7-9 and J is TRBJ2-1; 12 positions match TRBD1. The trim removed 7 bases at V and 8 bases at J, leaving 12 bases unmatched. This CDR3 contains 16 residues. Germline loops: CDR1 SEHNR, CDR2 FQNEAQ (reference sequence). CDR3: CASTTAPGQGAHEQFF. The CDR3 coding sequence is TGTGCCAGCACCACTGCACCGGGACAGGGGGCCCATGAGCAGTTCTTC. Together with reference TRBV7-9 and TRBJ2-1, the CDR3 gives the full variable domain: DTGVSQNPRHKITKRGQNVTFRCDPISEHNRLYWYRQTLGQGPEFLTYFQNEAQLEKSRLLSDRFSAERPKGSFSTLEIQRTEQGDSAMYLCASTTAPGQGAHEQFFGPGTRLTVL.

This chain uses TRBV9 with TRBJ1-1; no definite D call. Trimming removed 0 bases from V and 8 bases from J, with 11 bases in between. Germline lookup yields CDR1 SGDLS and CDR2 YYNGEE. This CDR3 comprises 13 residues. CDR3 bases: TGTGCCAGCAGCGTAGCTGAGGGCGGGGAAGCTTTCTTT. Translated: CASSVAEGGEAFF.

The chain joins TRBV9 to TRBJ2-1, with D maybe TRBD2 (5 bases). This CDR3 is built from 15 residues. V dropped 1 base and J dropped 5 bases, with 13 bases sitting between them. Germline values: CDR1 SGDLS, CDR2 YYNGEE. Written as DNA, the CDR3 is TGTGCCAGCAGCGTATGGAACGGGGTAGACAATGAGCAGTTCTTC. Protein: CASSVWNGVDNEQFF.

The chain combines TRBV18 with TRBJ1-3, with a tentative D call TRBD1 (6 bases). V was trimmed by 3 bases and J by 3 bases, leaving 15 bases between them. The germline CDR1 and CDR2 sequences are KGHSH and LQKENI. This CDR3 spans 16 amino acids. The CDR3 loop reads CASSPKDSYLGNTIYF. CDR3 coding DNA: TGTGCCAGCTCACCCAAGGACAGCTACCTTGGAAACACCATATATTTT.

The chain carries TRBV9 and TRBJ1-1, with D possibly being TRBD1 (5 bases). CDR3 length equals 14 residues. The ends were cut back, 4 bases at V and 1 base at J, with 11 bases in the middle. Germline V lookup: CDR1 SGDLS, CDR2 YYNGEE. CDR3 residues: CASSPSGQNTEAFF. The CDR3 region has the DNA TGTGCCAGCAGCCCCTCAGGACAGAACACTGAAGCTTTCTTT. The full variable domain, its missing parts supplied by reference TRBV9 and TRBJ1-1, is DSGVTQTPKHLITATGQRVTLRCSPRSGDLSVYWYQQSLDQGLQFLIQYYNGEERAKGNILERFSAQQFPDLHSELNLSSLELGDSALYFCASSPSGQNTEAFFGQGTRLTVV.

V usage is TRBV29-1 and J usage is TRBJ2-2; 7 positions match TRBD2. CDR1 and CDR2 (germline): SQVTM, ANQGSEA. The ends lost 6 bases at V and 1 base at J; junction bases unmatched: 5. The CDR3 loop spans 14 amino acids. The CDR3 sequence is CSVGERGNTGELFF. The CDR3 DNA reads TGCAGCGTCGGGGAGCGGGGGAACACCGGGGAGCTGTTTTTT.